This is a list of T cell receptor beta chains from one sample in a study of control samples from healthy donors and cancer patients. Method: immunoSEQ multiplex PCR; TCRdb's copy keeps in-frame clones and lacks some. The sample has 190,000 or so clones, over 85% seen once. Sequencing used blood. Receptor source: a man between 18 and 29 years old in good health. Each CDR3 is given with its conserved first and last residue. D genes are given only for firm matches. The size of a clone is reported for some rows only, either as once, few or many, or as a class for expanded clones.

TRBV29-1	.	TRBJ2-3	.	TGCAGCGGCCGAACCGTACAGGGACCTAGCACAGATACGCAGTATTTT	CSGRTVQGPSTDTQYF
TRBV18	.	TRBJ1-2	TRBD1	TGTGCCAGCTCACCCGGACAGGGCTTGGTCTATGGCTACACCTTC	CASSPGQGLVYGYTF
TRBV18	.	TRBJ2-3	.	TGTGCCAGCTCACCACTTCAGGGAGCCACAGATACGCAGTATTTT	CASSPLQGATDTQYF
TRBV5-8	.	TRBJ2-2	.	TGTGCCAGCAGCCCAGCATGGGGCTTCTCCGGGGAGCTGTTTTTT	CASSPAWGFSGELFF
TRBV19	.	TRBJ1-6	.	TGTGCCAGTAGCCCCAACTCCTATAATTCACCCCTCCACTTT	CASSPNSYNSPLHF
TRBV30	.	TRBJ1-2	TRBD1	TGTGCCCACCGGGACAGGGGTGCCCGGGATGGCTACACCTTC	CAHRDRGARDGYTF
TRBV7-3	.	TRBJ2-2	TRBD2	TGTGCCAGCAGGTCGGGAGGCGGGGAGGCCCCCGGGGAGCTGTTTTTT	CASRSGGGEAPGELFF
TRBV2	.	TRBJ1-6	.	TGTGCCAGCAGACTCAATATTTGGAATTCACCCCTCCACTTT	CASRLNIWNSPLHF
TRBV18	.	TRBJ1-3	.	TGTGCCAGCTCAACAGGGTCTGGAAACACCATATATTTT	CASSTGSGNTIYF
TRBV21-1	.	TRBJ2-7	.	TGTGCCAGCATGAAGCAACAGGTGCCTTTTTTCCACGAGCAGTACTTC	CASMKQQVPFFHEQYF
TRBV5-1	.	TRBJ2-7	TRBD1	TGCGCCAGCAGCACGACAGGGTCTGCCTACGAGCAGTACTTC	CASSTTGSAYEQYF
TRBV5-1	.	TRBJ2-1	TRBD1	TGCGCCAGCAGCTTGGGACAGGGGGGTAACAATGAGCAGTTCTTC	CASSLGQGGNNEQFF
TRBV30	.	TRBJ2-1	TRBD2	TGTGCCTGGAGTCAGACTAGCGGGGGGGCGGATGAGCAGTTCTTC	CAWSQTSGGADEQFF
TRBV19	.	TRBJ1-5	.	TGTGCCAGTAGTATAGTGCGAACCCAGCATTTT	CASSIVRTQHF
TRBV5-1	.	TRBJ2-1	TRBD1	TGCGCCAGCAGCTTGGGACCGACAGGGGGAGACAATGAGCAGTTCTTC	CASSLGPTGGDNEQFF
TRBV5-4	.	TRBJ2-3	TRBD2	TGTGCCAGCAGCTTGGTACTAGCGGGGGGCACAGATACGCAGTATTTT	CASSLVLAGGTDTQYF
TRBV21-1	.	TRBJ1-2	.	TGTGCCAGCAGCTCCCGGGTCCGAAAGATATATGGCTACACCTTC	CASSSRVRKIYGYTF
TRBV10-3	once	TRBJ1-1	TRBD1	TGTGCCATCAGTGCGAGGACAGGGCTGAACACTGAAGCTTTCTTT	CAISARTGLNTEAFF
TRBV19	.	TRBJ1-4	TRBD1	TGTGCCAGTCGGAGACAGGGAACCTCTCCAACTAATGAAAAACTGTTTTTT	CASRRQGTSPTNEKLFF
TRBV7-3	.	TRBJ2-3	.	TGTGCCAGCAGCTCCACAGATACGCAGTATTTT	CASSSTDTQYF
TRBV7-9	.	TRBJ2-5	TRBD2	TGTGCCAGCAGCCCCATTCTAGCGGGGGTCCTCCAAGAGACCCAGTACTTC	CASSPILAGVLQETQYF
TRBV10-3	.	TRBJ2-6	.	TGTGCCATCAGTGATGAAGCCAGCTCTGGGGCCAACGTCCTGACTTTC	CAISDEASSGANVLTF
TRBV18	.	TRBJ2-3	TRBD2	TGTGCCAGCTCACCCATCATAGCGGGGGGGCGTGATACGCAGTATTTT	CASSPIIAGGRDTQYF
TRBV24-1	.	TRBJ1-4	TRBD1	TGTGCCACCAGTGATGCGGGACAGGGGGGAGAAAAACTGTTTTTT	CATSDAGQGGEKLFF
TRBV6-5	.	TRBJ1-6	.	TGTGCCAGCCTCCTAACAGGGATAAATTCACCCCTCCACTTT	CASLLTGINSPLHF
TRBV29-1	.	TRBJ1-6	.	TGCAGCGGGGGGGCCTCCTATAATTCACCCCTCCACTTT	CSGGASYNSPLHF
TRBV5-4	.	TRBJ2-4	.	TGTGCCAGCAGCTCCCCCCTCCCAGGGAACATTCAGTACTTC	CASSSPLPGNIQYF
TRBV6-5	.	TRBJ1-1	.	TGTGCCAGCACAGGGCTATTTTACACTGAAGCTTTCTTT	CASTGLFYTEAFF
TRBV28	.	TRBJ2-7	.	TGTGCCAGCAGTTTCTTGGGGGCGAGTGAGCAGTACTTC	CASSFLGASEQYF
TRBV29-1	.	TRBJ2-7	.	TGCAGCGTTCGGCAAGGGATGGGGGAGCAGTACTTC	CSVRQGMGEQYF
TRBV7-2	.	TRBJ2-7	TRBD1	TGTGCCAGCAGCTTTGTGTCTTCCGGGACAGGTTACGAGCAGTACTTC	CASSFVSSGTGYEQYF
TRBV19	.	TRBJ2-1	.	TGTGCCAGTAGTACTAGCTCGTTTAGGGGGAAAAGGCAGTTCTTC	CASSTSSFRGKRQFF
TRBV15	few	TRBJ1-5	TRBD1	TGTGCCACCAGCAGGAACCGGGACAGATATAGCAATCAGCCCCAGCATTTT	CATSRNRDRYSNQPQHF